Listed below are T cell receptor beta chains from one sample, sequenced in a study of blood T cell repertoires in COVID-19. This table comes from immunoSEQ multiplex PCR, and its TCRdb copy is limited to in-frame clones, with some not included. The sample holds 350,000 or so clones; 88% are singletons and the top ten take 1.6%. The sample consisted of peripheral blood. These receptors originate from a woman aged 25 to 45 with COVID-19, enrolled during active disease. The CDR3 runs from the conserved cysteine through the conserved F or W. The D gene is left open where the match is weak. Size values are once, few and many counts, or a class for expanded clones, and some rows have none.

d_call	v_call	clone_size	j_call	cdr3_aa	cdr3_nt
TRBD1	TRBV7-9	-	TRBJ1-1	CASSFHPDRMNTEAFF	TGTGCCAGCAGCTTCCACCCGGACAGGATGAACACTGAAGCTTTCTTT
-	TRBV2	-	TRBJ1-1	CASREGSIRATEAFF	TGTGCCAGCCGGGAGGGGAGTATTAGAGCCACTGAAGCTTTCTTT
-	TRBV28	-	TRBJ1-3	CASTTPGYSGNTIYF	TGTGCCAGCACCACACCAGGGTACTCTGGAAACACCATATATTTT
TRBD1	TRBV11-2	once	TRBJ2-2	CASSPDRGGTGELFF	TGTGCCAGCAGTCCCGACAGGGGTGGCACCGGGGAGCTGTTTTTT
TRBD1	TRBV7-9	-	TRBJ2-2	CASSLLDRVKGGELFF	TGTGCCAGCAGCTTATTGGACAGGGTCAAGGGCGGGGAGCTGTTTTTT
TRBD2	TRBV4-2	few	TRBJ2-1	CASSQGEGRRFF	TGTGCCAGCAGCCAGGGGGAGGGTAGAAGGTTCTTC
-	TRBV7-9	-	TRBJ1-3	CASSRVVNTIYF	TGTGCCAGCAGCCGGGTTGTAAACACCATATATTTT
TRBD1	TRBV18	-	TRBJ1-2	CASSGQGHYGYTF	TGTGCCAGCTCCGGACAGGGCCACTATGGCTACACCTTC
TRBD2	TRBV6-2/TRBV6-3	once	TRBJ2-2	CASSYSTSGGFGGELFF	TGTGCCAGCAGTTACTCTACTAGCGGGGGGTTCGGCGGGGAGCTGTTTTTT
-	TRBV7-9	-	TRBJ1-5	CASSGGRNQPQHF	TGTGCCAGCAGCGGGGGCCGCAATCAGCCCCAGCATTTT
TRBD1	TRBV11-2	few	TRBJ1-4	CASSTIGQGEKLFF	TGTGCCAGCAGCACAATCGGACAGGGAGAAAAACTGTTTTTT
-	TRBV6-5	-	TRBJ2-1	CASSKGLGASNEQFF	TGTGCCAGCAGTAAGGGTCTGGGAGCGAGCAATGAGCAGTTCTTC
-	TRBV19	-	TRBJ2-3	CASSIGAGANTDTQYF	TGTGCCAGTAGTATTGGCGCGGGGGCCAACACAGATACGCAGTATTTT
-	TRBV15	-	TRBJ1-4	CATSRGGGSNEKLFF	TGTGCCACCAGCAGAGGCGGAGGGTCTAATGAAAAACTGTTTTTT
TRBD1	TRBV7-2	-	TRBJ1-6	CASSPDRGLNSPLHF	TGTGCCAGCAGCCCGGACAGGGGATTGAATTCACCCCTCCACTTT
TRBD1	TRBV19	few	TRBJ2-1	CASSTDRGSEQFF	TGTGCCAGTAGTACGGACAGGGGCAGTGAGCAGTTCTTC
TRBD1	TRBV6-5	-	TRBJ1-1	CASSIRGLGAEAFF	TGTGCCAGCAGCATCAGGGGGCTGGGGGCTGAAGCTTTCTTT